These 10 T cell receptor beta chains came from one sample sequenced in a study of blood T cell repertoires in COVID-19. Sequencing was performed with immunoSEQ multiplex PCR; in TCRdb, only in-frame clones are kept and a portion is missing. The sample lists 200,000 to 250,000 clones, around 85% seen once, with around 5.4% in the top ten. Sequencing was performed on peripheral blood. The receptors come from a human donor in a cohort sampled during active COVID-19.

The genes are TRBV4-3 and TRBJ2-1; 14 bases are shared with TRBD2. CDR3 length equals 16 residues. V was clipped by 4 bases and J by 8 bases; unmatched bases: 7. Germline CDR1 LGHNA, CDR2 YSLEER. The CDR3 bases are TGCGCCAGCAGCCGGAGACTAGCGGGAGGGCAGGATGAGCAGTTCTTC. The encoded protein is CASSRRLAGGQDEQFF.

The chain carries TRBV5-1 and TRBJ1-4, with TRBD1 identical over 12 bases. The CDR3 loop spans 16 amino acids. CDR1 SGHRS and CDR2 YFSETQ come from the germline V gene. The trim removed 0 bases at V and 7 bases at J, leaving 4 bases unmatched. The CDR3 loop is CASSLAPGQGAEKLFF. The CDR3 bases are TGCGCCAGCAGCTTGGCCCCGGGACAGGGGGCTGAAAAACTGTTTTTT.

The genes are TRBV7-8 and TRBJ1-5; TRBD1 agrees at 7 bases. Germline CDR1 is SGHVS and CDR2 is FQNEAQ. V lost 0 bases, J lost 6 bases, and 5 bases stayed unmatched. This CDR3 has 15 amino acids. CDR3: CASSLATGSSQPQHF. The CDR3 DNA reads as TGTGCCAGCAGCTTAGCGACAGGGTCAAGTCAGCCCCAGCATTTT.

CDR3 sequence (DNA): TGTGCCAGCAGTGAATACCCCCGACAGGGAGCTTTCTTT. Residues: CASSEYPRQGAFF. This chain connects TRBV25-1 to TRBJ1-1; TRBD1 aligns across 7 bases. J gave up 10 bases and V 0 bases, and 5 bases lay outside the gene matches. CDR3 size: 13 residues. Germline V gene sequence: CDR1 MGHDK, CDR2 SYGVNS. Together with reference TRBV25-1 and TRBJ1-1, the CDR3 gives the full variable domain: EADIYQTPRYLVIGTGKKITLECSQTMGHDKMYWYQQDPGMELHLIHYSYGVNSTEKGDLSSESTVSRIRTEHFPLTLESARPSHTSQYLCASSEYPRQGAFFGQGTRLTVV.

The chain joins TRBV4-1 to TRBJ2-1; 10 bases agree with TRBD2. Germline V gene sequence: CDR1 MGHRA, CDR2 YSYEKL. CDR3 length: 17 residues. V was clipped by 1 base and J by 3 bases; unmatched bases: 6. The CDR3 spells CASSQAPLAGYYNEQFF. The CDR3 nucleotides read TGCGCCAGCAGCCAAGCACCACTAGCGGGGTACTACAATGAGCAGTTCTTC.

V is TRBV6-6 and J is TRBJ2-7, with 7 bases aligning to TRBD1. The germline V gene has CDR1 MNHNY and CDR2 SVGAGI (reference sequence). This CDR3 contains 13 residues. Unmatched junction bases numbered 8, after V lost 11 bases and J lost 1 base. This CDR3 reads CASTPGGSYEQYF. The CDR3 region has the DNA TGTGCCTCAACCCCAGGGGGATCCTACGAGCAGTACTTC.

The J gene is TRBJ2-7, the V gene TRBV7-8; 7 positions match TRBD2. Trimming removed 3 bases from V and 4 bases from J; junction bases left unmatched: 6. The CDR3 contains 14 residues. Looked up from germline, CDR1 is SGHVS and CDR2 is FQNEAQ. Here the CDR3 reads CASSFGGSEYEQYF. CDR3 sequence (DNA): TGTGCCAGCAGCTTTGGCGGGAGTGAGTACGAGCAGTACTTC.

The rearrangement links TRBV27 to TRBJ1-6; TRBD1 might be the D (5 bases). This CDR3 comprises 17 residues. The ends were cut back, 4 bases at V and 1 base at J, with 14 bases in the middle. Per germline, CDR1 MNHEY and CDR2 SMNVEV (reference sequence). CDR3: CASSSSQRQSYNSPLHF. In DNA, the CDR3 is TGTGCCAGCAGTTCCAGTCAGCGACAGTCCTATAATTCACCCCTCCACTTT.

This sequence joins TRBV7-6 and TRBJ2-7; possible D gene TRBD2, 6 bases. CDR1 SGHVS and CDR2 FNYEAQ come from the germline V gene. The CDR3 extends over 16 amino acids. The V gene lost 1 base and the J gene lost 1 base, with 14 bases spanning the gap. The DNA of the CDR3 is TGTGCCAGCAGCTTAGGCAGTAGCGGAACATCCTACGAGCAGTACTTC. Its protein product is CASSLGSSGTSYEQYF. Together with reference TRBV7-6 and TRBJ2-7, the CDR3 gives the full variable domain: GAGVSQSPRYKVTKRGQDVALRCDPISGHVSLYWYRQALGQGPEFLTYFNYEAQQDKSGLPNDRFSAERPEGSISTLTIQRTEQRDSAMYRCASSLGSSGTSYEQYFGPGTRLTVT.

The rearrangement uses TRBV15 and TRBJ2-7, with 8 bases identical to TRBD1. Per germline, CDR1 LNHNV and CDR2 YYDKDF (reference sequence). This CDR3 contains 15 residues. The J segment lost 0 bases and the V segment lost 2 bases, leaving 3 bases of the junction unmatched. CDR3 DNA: TGTGCCACCAGCAGAAACCAGGGGGCCTCCTACGAGCAGTACTTC. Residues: CATSRNQGASYEQYF.